Each of the 13 T cell receptor beta chains below was sequenced from the same sample in a study of cytomegalovirus exposure and HLA in healthy donors. Primers for the PCR totalled 60 Vbeta and 13 Jbeta. The table came from immunoSEQ multiplex PCR; TCRdb's copy has only in-frame clones and leaves some out. The sample gives 210,000 or so clones, under 90% of which show up once; 1% to 1.5% is in the top ten. The sample comprised PBMCs. The receptor source for this set is a human donor in good health.

This clone was observed a few times. V gene TRBV19 combines with J gene TRBJ2-7; D may be TRBD1 (6 bases). V lost 5 bases, J lost 5 bases, and 10 bases lay in between. CDR3 size: 12 residues. Germline loops: CDR1 LNHDA, CDR2 SQIVND (reference sequence). This CDR3 reads CASSRTANEQYF. The CDR3 DNA reads as TGTGCCAGTAGTCGGACAGCCAACGAGCAGTACTTC.

This sequence joins TRBV5-1 and TRBJ2-5, with 8 bases lining up with TRBD1. The CDR3 covers 14 residues. Looked up from germline, CDR1 is SGHRS and CDR2 is YFSETQ. V shed 2 bases, J shed 5 bases, and the junction held 5 bases outside the gene matches. CDR3 coding DNA: TGCGCCAGCAGCTTCCAGGGGGCGGGGGAGACCCAGTACTTC. Translation: CASSFQGAGETQYF.

The chain recombines TRBV15 with TRBJ2-1; D not certain. Looked up from germline, CDR1 is LNHNV and CDR2 is YYDKDF (reference sequence). V was pared by 1 base and J by 8 bases, with 15 bases between. The CDR3 contains 15 residues. Written as DNA, the CDR3 is TGTGCCACCAGCAGAGGTTTCGACCCGACTCATGAGCAGTTCTTC. It specifies CATSRGFDPTHEQFF.

Details on this clone: One end of the junction fails to match germline, which may point to a read error. The rearrangement uses TRBV4-1 and TRBJ1-4; TRBD1 agrees at 9 bases. In germline, CDR1 is MGHRA, CDR2 YSYEKL. The CDR3 is 12 residues long. In nucleotides, the CDR3 is TGCGCCAGCAGCCAGACCCGGGGGACAGGGAGTTTT. It encodes CASSQTRGTGSF.

This chain connects TRBV10-3 to TRBJ1-2, with 8 bases identical to TRBD1. Trimming took 6 bases from V and 3 from J; bases not matched to a gene: 9. Germline V gene data show CDR1 as ENHRY and CDR2 as SYGVKD. The CDR3 runs 15 residues. CDR3 residues: CAIRGSGGVDYGYTF. The CDR3 DNA reads TGTGCCATCAGAGGGTCAGGGGGCGTGGACTATGGCTACACCTTC.

This chain joins TRBV6-1 and TRBJ2-7; 8 nucleotides match TRBD1. Germline-derived CDR1 and CDR2 are MNHNS and SASEGT. The CDR3 covers 13 residues. Losses at the gene ends were 6 bases for V and 6 bases for J; bases not matched to a gene: 7. This CDR3 reads CASRDQGASEQYF. DNA of the CDR3: TGTGCCAGCAGAGATCAGGGGGCGTCCGAGCAGTACTTC.

As to this clone: The germline gene is not matched at one end of the junction; a read error may be the cause. The chain carries TRBV28 and TRBJ2-3; D is uncertain. The CDR3 is 13 residues long. The germline CDR1 and CDR2 sequences are MDHEN and SYDVKM. The CDR3 region is CASSLSSTDTQYF. CDR3 bases: TGTGCCAGCAGCTTATCTAGCACAGATACGCAGTATTTT.

This clone was recorded once. The genes are TRBV6-1 and TRBJ1-1; D gene ambiguous. The germline gives CDR1 MNHNS, CDR2 SASEGT. The CDR3 length is 13 residues. V was clipped by 1 base and J by 1 base, with 4 bases between them. The CDR3 coding sequence is TGTGCCAGCAGTGAAGGAGAGAACACTGAAGCTTTCTTT. Amino acids: CASSEGENTEAFF.

This clone was recorded only once. The chain couples TRBV27 to TRBJ1-1, with 7 bases lining up with TRBD1. Trimming took 8 bases from V and 2 from J; bases not matched to a gene: 8. Germline-derived CDR1 and CDR2 are MNHEY and SMNVEV (reference sequence). The CDR3 runs 14 residues. The CDR3 DNA reads TGTGCCAGCTTAAGACAGGGTAAAAACACTGAAGCTTTCTTT. Protein sequence: CASLRQGKNTEAFF.

The chain has TRBV5-1 and TRBJ2-7, with D possibly being TRBD1 (6 bases). V dropped 4 bases and J dropped 3 bases, with 17 bases sitting between them. CDR1 and CDR2 from the germline V gene are SGHRS and YFSETQ. CDR3 length: 15 residues. CDR3 protein: CASSILPTGGYEQYF. The CDR3 coding sequence is TGCGCCAGCAGCATCCTACCGACAGGAGGCTACGAGCAGTACTTC.

The sample holds a few counts of this clone. The V call is TRBV28, the J call TRBJ2-5, with D possibly being TRBD2 (5 bases). V lost 5 bases to trimming and J lost 2 bases, with 15 bases between them. This CDR3 contains 15 residues. Germline V gene lookup returns CDR1 MDHEN and CDR2 SYDVKM. In DNA form, the CDR3 reads TGTGCCAGCAGTCGGAGGAGCGGAGGTCAAGAGACCCAGTACTTC. This gives the protein CASSRRSGGQETQYF.

This rearrangement joins TRBV6-5 to TRBJ2-7; 8 nucleotides align to TRBD1. Trimming cost V 4 bases and J 3 bases; bases outside gene matches: 11. Germline CDR1 MNHEY, CDR2 SVGAGI. The CDR3 loop spans 16 amino acids. CDR3: CASSLRTGLVFYEQYF. The CDR3 DNA sequence: TGTGCCAGCAGTTTACGGACAGGGTTGGTTTTCTACGAGCAGTACTTC.

The chain combines TRBV5-8 with TRBJ1-5; 8 nucleotides align to TRBD1. V gave up 4 bases and J gave up 6 bases; unmatched junction bases: 9. Germline CDR1 and CDR2: SGHTS and YDEGEE. The CDR3 spans 15 residues. CDR3 nucleotide sequence: TGTGCCAGCAGCCCACGGACAGGGCGGGGTCAGCCCCAGCATTTT. The encoded protein is CASSPRTGRGQPQHF.